The entry that follows covers one TCR beta chain sequence. This clonotype has ten or more counts. The antigen this receptor binds is unknown. The record has no base qualities; no much larger clone is one base away. Between the V and J ends, shortened by 0 bases and 3 bases respectively, the junction contains 10 bases. Sequences SGHRS (CDR1) and YFSETQ (CDR2) are obtained from the germline V gene. Taken from cysteine to phenylalanine, the CDR3 has 14 residues. Only the CDR3 DNA stays, 42 bases, in frame from base 1. This specimen comes from a study of response to subunit inactivated influenza vaccine (dated by TCRdb to the late 2010s). Study-wide context: To follow how T cells responded to a trivalent subunit inactivated influenza vaccine, the researchers relied on deep quantitative profiling of the T cell receptor repertoire.

What the study reported, not specific to this receptor: The authors suggested that each seasonal influenza vaccination may recruit only a limited number of new T cells.

Receptor libraries were prepared by RT-PCR. Instrument used: Illumina HiSeq 2500. In-frame beta chains were kept once TCRdb had trimmed the public reads at Q25 with fastp and called clones with MiXCR. CDR3 protein duplicates are merged, each entry listing the most common genes and DNA. The sample records some 800,000 distinct CDR3 sequences, 21% of which are singletons. The ten biggest clones cover roughly 10% of the sample. The sequence joins TRBV5-1 to TRBJ2-7; tentative D gene TRBD2, with 6 bases matching. The starting material was PBMCs from blood, obtained roughly 5 days after vaccination. The receptor's source is a man in his fifties who received an inactivated influenza vaccine. Donor details come from another sample of the same person, matched by shared clones. CDR3 reads: CASSLVPGGYEQYF. In nucleotides, the sequence is TGCGCCAGCAGCTTGGTACCCGGGGGCTACGAGCAGTACTTC.